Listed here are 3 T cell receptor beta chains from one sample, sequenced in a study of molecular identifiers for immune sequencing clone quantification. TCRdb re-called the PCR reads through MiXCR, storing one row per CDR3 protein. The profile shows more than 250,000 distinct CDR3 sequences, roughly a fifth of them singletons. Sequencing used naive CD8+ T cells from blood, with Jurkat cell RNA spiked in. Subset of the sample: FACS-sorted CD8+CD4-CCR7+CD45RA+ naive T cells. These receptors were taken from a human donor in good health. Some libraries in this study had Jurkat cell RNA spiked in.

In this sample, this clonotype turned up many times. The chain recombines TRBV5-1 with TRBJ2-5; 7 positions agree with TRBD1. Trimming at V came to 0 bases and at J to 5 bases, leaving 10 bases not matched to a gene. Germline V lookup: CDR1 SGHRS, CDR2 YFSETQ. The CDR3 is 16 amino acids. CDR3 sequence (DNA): TGCGCCAGCAGCTTGGAGCCAGGGGGTCCGGGGGAGACCCAGTACTTC. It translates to CASSLEPGGPGETQYF.

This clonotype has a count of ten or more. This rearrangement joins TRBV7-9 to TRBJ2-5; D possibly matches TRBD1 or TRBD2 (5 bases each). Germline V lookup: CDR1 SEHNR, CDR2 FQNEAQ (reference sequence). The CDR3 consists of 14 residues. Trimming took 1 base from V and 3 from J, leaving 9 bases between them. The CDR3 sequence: CASSLGVGEETQYF. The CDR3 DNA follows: TGTGCCAGCAGCTTAGGCGTGGGGGAAGAGACCCAGTACTTC.

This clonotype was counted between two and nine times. CDR3 loop: CAWSLMEGYEQFF. For the CDR3, the DNA is TGTGCCTGGAGTTTGATGGAGGGGTATGAGCAGTTCTTC. The V and J genes are TRBV30 and TRBJ2-1; D perhaps matches TRBD2 (6 bases). Germline assignment: CDR1 GTSNPN and CDR2 SVGIG (reference sequence). There are 13 residues in the CDR3. V lost 2 bases to trimming and J lost 8 bases, with 13 bases between them. The variable domain in full, with the rest retrieved from reference TRBV30 and TRBJ2-1, is SQTIHQWPATLVQPVGSPLSLECTVEGTSNPNLYWYRQAAGRGLQLLFYSVGIGQISSEVPQNLSASRPQDRQFILSSKKLLLSDSGFYLCAWSLMEGYEQFFGPGTRLTVL.